This T cell receptor (beta chain) originates from a study of glioma-infiltrating T cells after dendritic cell vaccination (dated by TCRdb to the mid-2010s). In terms of the full investigation: The cohort included 15 or so glioblastoma patients drawn from Phase I and II dendritic cell vaccination trials, of whom 9 were newly diagnosed and 6 had recurrent disease. Deep sequencing of TCR beta CDR3 regions was used to quantify tumor-infiltrating lymphocyte content and compare tumor and blood repertoires in dendritic cell-vaccinated glioblastoma patients. Each patient got three intradermal injections of the dendritic cell vaccine, spaced at biweekly intervals, in the arm below the axilla. Survival after dendritic cell vaccination was correlated with TCR sequencing metrics, including TIL content and tumor-blood repertoire overlap. Between about 2002 and 2013, the patients were given dendritic cell vaccination pulsed with autologous tumor lysate. The vaccine consisted of monocyte-derived dendritic cells cultured about 7 days with IL-4 and GM-CSF, then pulsed overnight with autologous tumor lysate.

The CDR3 runs 15 amino acids, cysteine and phenylalanine included. The read is trimmed to its CDR3 DNA, 45 bases read in frame from base 1. As encoded in the germline V gene (reference sequence), CDR1 is SEHNR while CDR2 is FQNEAQ. V is shortened by 7 bases, J by 5 bases, and the region joining them spans 20 bases. A word on this clone: Its antigen target is currently unknown. Per-nucleotide qualities are absent, and no much larger clonotype sits a single base away.

TCRB CDR3 regions were amplified from roughly 1.8 ug genomic DNA, or all available DNA if less, using the immunoSEQ assay. Multiplex PCR used 60 forward primers for TCR V beta segments and 13 reverse primers for J beta segments. To estimate the number of reads per starting template, synthetic control templates were added to each sample at limiting dilution. The Illumina HiSeq System generated sequencing reads of 87 bp. The source study handled its data this way. PCR and sequencing errors were removed by a nearest neighbor algorithm that merged closely related sequences. TCR overlap was defined as the percentage of unique tumor TCR beta sequences that were also found in the peripheral blood of the same patient. TCRdb mirrors the immuneACCESS table, restricted to in-frame sequences. Some clones are absent from its copies; in checked studies, under half trace to an unresolved V gene, and the reason for the others is unknown. Clonal size and the V and J genes are those of that table, whereas D and trimming came from the DNA. The sample table holds tens of thousands of clones, of which roughly four fifths were seen once. Around 2.3% of the sample lies in the top ten.

Patients were selected for having adequate residual fresh-frozen tumor tissue and more than two years of available survival data. Molecular status otherwise varied across the glioblastoma patients, but none of them carried an isocitrate dehydrogenase mutation. PBMC were collected before vaccination, two weeks after the third vaccination, and at tumor progression when it occurred. The Qiagen DNeasy Blood extraction Kit was used to extract genomic DNA. Beyond this particular receptor, the publication reports: The TCR overlap response model with three groups was called speculative and said to need prospective validation. The cohort was small and heterogeneous, with few patients having full blood and tumor sets and even fewer initial-recurrent tumor pairs. TCR clonality showed no direct relationship with survival, which suggests that a diverse polyclonal response may be important. Higher estimated pretreatment TIL content predicted longer time to progression and overall survival after dendritic cell vaccination.

The sequences come from blood, collected before dendritic cell vaccination. This TCR was sampled from a human donor with glioblastoma. The rearrangement joined TRBV7-9 to TRBJ2-5, with TRBD1 as a weak D call on 5 bases. The DNA is as follows: TGTGCCAGCATCGCGTGGCAGGGCTCTCGGGAGACCCAGTACTTC. This is translated as CASIAWQGSRETQYF. The entire variable domain, with the stretches around the CDR3 drawn from the reference TRBV7-9 and TRBJ2-5 proteins, is DTGVSQNPRHKITKRGQNVTFRCDPISEHNRLYWYRQTLGQGPEFLTYFQNEAQLEKSRLLSDRFSAERPKGSFSTLEIQRTEQGDSAMYLCASIAWQGSRETQYFGPGTRLLVL.